What follows are 6 T cell receptor beta chains derived from one specimen sequenced in a study of blood T cell repertoires in COVID-19 (TCRdb year 2020). Library preparation was by the immunoSEQ multiplex PCR assay. As stored in TCRdb, this immuneACCESS dataset retains in-frame rearrangements with V and J assigned. A fraction of the clones does not appear; measured against another copy, unresolved V genes explain less than half of the discrepancy, and the remainder lacks a known reason. Recorded for this sample are approximately 190,000 clones; about 83% of them occurred a single time. The biggest ten clones account for around 3.1% of the sample. Source material: PBMCs or T cells enriched from blood (not recorded which). The receptors were gathered from a woman in her twenties or thirties who had been exposed to COVID-19.

The chain combines TRBV12-5 with TRBJ1-2, with a weak D call TRBD1 (5 bases). Trimming shortened V by 0 bases and J by 2 bases, and 7 bases separated the two germline ends. There are 14 residues in the CDR3. The germline gives CDR1 LGHNT, CDR2 FRNRAP. The chain's CDR3 is CASGLVGQNYGYTF. CDR3 DNA sequence: TGTGCTAGTGGTTTGGTAGGACAAAACTATGGCTACACCTTC.

This chain joins TRBV5-1 and TRBJ1-1, with TRBD1 as a possible D gene (6 bases). V was trimmed by 4 bases and J by 4 bases, leaving 14 bases between them. The CDR3 covers 14 residues. In germline, CDR1 is SGHRS, CDR2 YFSETQ. The CDR3 region is CASSPQGSVTEAFF. The CDR3 DNA reads as TGCGCCAGCAGCCCCCAGGGGTCCGTCACTGAAGCTTTCTTT.

The chain has TRBV28 and TRBJ1-5; the match to TRBD1 covers 8 bases. J gave up 3 bases and V 8 bases, and 15 bases lay outside the gene matches. CDR1 and CDR2 (germline): MDHEN, SYDVKM. The CDR3 is 17 amino acids. In DNA form, the CDR3 reads TGTGCCAGCGGAGTGGGGAGGACAGGGACCATCAATCAGCCCCAGCATTTT. Its translation: CASGVGRTGTINQPQHF.

The chain links TRBV7-2 to TRBJ2-1; 14 bases map to TRBD2. This CDR3 is 17 amino acids long. Per the germline V gene, CDR1 is SGHTA and CDR2 is FQGNSA. V shed 4 bases, J shed 4 bases, and the junction held 6 bases outside the gene matches. DNA for the CDR3: TGTGCCAGCAGCTCACGGACTAGCGGGGGGTTTTACAATGAGCAGTTCTTC. Encoded protein: CASSSRTSGGFYNEQFF.

This clone was seen only a few times. The chain's CDR3 is CASSEVASAGGLTPADTQYF. Written as DNA, the CDR3 is TGTGCCAGCAGTGAAGTCGCATCAGCGGGGGGCCTAACCCCCGCAGATACGCAGTATTTT. The V call is TRBV6-1, the J call TRBJ2-3; TRBD2 matches 9 bases. There are 20 residues in the CDR3. J was trimmed by 4 bases and V by 1 base; bases with no gene match: 18. Germline CDR1 reads MNHNS; CDR2 reads SASEGT.

V and J are TRBV4-1 and TRBJ2-7; D is possibly TRBD1 (6 bases). The CDR3 is made up of 16 amino acids. The germline V and J ends were trimmed by 0 bases and 2 bases, with 14 bases remaining between them. The germline V gene encodes CDR1 MGHRA and CDR2 YSYEKL. The CDR3 region has the DNA TGCGCCAGCAGCCAAGATGAGAGCAGGGGCCCCTACGAGCAGTACTTC. It specifies CASSQDESRGPYEQYF.